This TCR beta chain is drawn from a study of spatial heterogeneity in lung cancer (dated by TCRdb to between 2018 and 2021). Study-level background: Beta-chain transcripts were consistently detected in greater numbers than alpha-chain transcripts, which likely reflects a higher abundance of beta-chain transcripts. A strong correlation was found between TCR transcript counts in tumor regions and a T cell transcriptional module score from matched bulk RNA-seq. In the raw uncorrected reads, each unique combination of TCR and UMI appeared more than ten times on average. In non-small cell lung cancer, the study quantitatively compared TCR alpha and beta repertoires across several tumor regions, matched nontumor lung, and blood. TCR repertoire features were related to nonsynonymous mutation counts determined by whole-exome sequencing of tumor tissue. Both alpha and beta chains were TCR-sequenced in samples taken at surgery, namely 220 tumor regions, approximately 66 matched nontumor lung samples and some 53 PBMC samples. On the study overall, not on this receptor specifically: Counts of ubiquitous and regional expanded TCRs correlated with counts of ubiquitous and regional nonsynonymous mutations, respectively. TCR-seq coverage of tumor T cells was estimated to be only approximately 7% for alpha chains and about 12% for beta chains. The number of expanded intratumoral alpha and beta TCRs correlated with the tumor nonsynonymous mutation count. Additional single-cell paired TCR alpha and beta sequencing was considered necessary to confirm, at a functional level, the hypothesis that regional TCRs recognize regional mutations.

The intended sense of this specimen's time point label: sample taken at primary tumor resection. Donors were around 71 patients with early-stage, untreated non-small cell lung cancer from the lung TRACERx cohort. TCR sequencing used whole RNA extracted from tumor and nontumor lung tissue, or from cryopreserved PBMC samples, without cell sorting. Patients were selected for TCR sequencing only if sufficient RNA was available from at least two tumor regions. Before being selected, tumor and adjacent nontumor lung specimens were reviewed by a lung pathologist. Library preparation employed 5' RACE. These reads were obtained on a NextSeq 500. The TCR library protocol attached a unique molecular identifier to each TCR cDNA molecule to allow correction of PCR and sequencing errors. As for the original processing: Decombinator tools were used for TCR identification, UMI-based error correction and CDR3 extraction. TCRs above a frequency of 2 per 1,000, corresponding to the top 1% of the tumor frequency distribution, were defined as expanded. Expanded tumor TCRs statistically deemed absent (corrected P<0.05) from at least one tumor region were classed as regional, and all other expanded tumor TCRs were classed as ubiquitous. Rényi diversity was computed with the R vegan package after subsampling each repertoire 100 times to 5,000 TCRs. CDR3 similarity networks were constructed using string-kernel similarity of amino acid triplets, with links drawn between CDR3s whose pairwise similarity was above 0.82. Starting from the raw public reads, TCRdb applied fastp trimming at Q25, assembled clones with MiXCR and retained in-frame beta chains. Each entry is one CDR3 protein sequence, shown with its most common DNA and genes. TCRdb, not the original authors, processed these V and J calls. Counted in this sample were about 3,400 distinct CDR3 sequences; roughly 30% of them appeared once. Approximately 13% of the sample is taken by the ten largest.

CDR1 and CDR2 (DFQATT, SNEGSKA) derive from the germline V gene (reference sequence). A distance of 13 bases separates the germline ends of V and J, which lose 1 base and 2 bases respectively. The CDR3 runs 15 amino acids, cysteine and phenylalanine included. Just the 45-base CDR3 DNA is kept, in frame starting at base 1. This clonotype is characterized as large (0.1 to 1%). Which antigen it targets is not known. No much larger clone exists at a distance of one base, and base qualities are not known. This specimen consisted of lung tumor tissue, obtained at surgery. The receptor comes from a female donor with early-stage non-small cell lung cancer. The V and J genes are TRBV20-1 and TRBJ2-3, and perhaps TRBD1 as D gene, on 5 matching bases. The nucleotides read TGCAGTGCTAGAGGGGCAGGGCCCCTCACAGATACGCAGTATTTT. The encoded protein is CSARGAGPLTDTQYF.